A single T cell receptor (beta chain) is shown here with its context. Its binding antigen is unknown. No much larger clone exists at a distance of one base, and base qualities are not known. The data belong to a study of T cell changes during pregnancy in multiple sclerosis (dated 2019 in TCRdb). With respect to the entire study: Changes in the T cell repertoire over the course of pregnancy were examined in this study in women with multiple sclerosis.

Receptor libraries were prepared by the immunoSEQ multiplex PCR assay. Here the immuneACCESS table is served through TCRdb, limited to in-frame sequences with V and J called. Missing clones are a known gap in these copies; in checked studies unresolved V genes cover under half, and the rest lacks a known reason. The sample contains under 70,000 clones, 90% of them found a single time. Jointly, the top ten make up 6% to 7.5% of the sample. The CDR3, from cysteine to phenylalanine, totals 14 residues. CDR3 DNA only is kept here, 42 bases in frame from base 1. V lost 2 bases and J lost 4 bases; the stretch between them is 11 bases long. The germline V gene (reference sequence) specifies MNHNY as CDR1 and SVGAGI as CDR2.

The chain employs TRBV6-6 and TRBJ1-2; a tentative D call is TRBD1 (6 bases match). The source is a female donor in good health, enrolled as a control in a pregnancy study. The sequencing used peripheral blood, collected in the third trimester of pregnancy. Read as DNA, the sequence is TGTGCCAGCAGTTACGGGGGCGGTCCCTATGGCTACACCTTC. It translates to CASSYGGGPYGYTF.